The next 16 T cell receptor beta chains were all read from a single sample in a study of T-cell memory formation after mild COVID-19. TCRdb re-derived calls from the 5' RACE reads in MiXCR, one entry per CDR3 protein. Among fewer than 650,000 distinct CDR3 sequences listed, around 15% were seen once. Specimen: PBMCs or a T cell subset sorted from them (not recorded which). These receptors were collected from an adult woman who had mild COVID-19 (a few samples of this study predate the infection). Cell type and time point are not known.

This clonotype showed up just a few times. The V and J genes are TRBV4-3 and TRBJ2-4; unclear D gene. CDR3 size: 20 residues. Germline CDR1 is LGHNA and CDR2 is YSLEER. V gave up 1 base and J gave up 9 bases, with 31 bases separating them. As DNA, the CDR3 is TGCGCCAGCAGCCAAGCTATAGTCGTAGATGGAACTACCCGGAATAGCATTCAGTACTTC. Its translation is CASSQAIVVDGTTRNSIQYF.

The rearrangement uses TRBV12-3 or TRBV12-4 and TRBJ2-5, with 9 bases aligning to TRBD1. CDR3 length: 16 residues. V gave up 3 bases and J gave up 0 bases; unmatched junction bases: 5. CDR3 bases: TGTGCCAGCAGTTTTCCGGGACAGGGCTACCAAGAGACCCAGTACTTC. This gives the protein CASSFPGQGYQETQYF.

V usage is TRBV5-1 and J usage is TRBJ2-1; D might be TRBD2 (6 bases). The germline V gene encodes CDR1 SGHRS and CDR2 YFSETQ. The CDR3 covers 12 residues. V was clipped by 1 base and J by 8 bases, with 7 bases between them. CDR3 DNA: TGCGCCAGCAGCTTGTGGGGGGATGAGCAGTTCTTC. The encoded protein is CASSLWGDEQFF.

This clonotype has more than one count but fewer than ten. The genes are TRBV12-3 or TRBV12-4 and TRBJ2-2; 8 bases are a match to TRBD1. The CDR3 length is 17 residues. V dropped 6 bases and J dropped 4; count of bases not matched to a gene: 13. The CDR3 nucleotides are TGTGCCAGCAGGTCCGACAGACAGGGGTGGGTCACCGGGGAGCTGTTTTTT. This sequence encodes CASRSDRQGWVTGELFF.

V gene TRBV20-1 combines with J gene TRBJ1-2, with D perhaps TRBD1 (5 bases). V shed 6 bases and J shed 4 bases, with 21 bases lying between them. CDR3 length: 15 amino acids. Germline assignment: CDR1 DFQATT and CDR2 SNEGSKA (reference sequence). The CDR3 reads CSARGIDHVVYGYTF. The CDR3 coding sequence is TGCAGTGCAAGGGGAATAGACCACGTAGTCTATGGCTACACCTTC.

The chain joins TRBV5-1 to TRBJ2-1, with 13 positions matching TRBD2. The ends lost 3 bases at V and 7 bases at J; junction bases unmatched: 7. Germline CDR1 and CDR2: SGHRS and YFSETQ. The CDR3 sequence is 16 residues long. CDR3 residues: CASSSLTSGGANEQFF. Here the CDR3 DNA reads TGCGCCAGCAGCTCGCTTACTAGCGGGGGGGCGAATGAGCAGTTCTTC. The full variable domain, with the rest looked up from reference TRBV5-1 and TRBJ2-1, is KAGVTQTPRYLIKTRGQQVTLSCSPISGHRSVSWYQQTPGQGLQFLFEYFSETQRNKGNFPGRFSGRQFSNSRSEMNVSTLELGDSALYLCASSSLTSGGANEQFFGPGTRLTVL.

The CDR3 loop reads CASTLTPAYEQYF. CDR3 sequence (DNA): TGTGCCAGCACCTTGACACCCGCCTACGAGCAGTACTTC. The chain uses TRBV6-1 and TRBJ2-7; D is ambiguous. Germline V gene sequence: CDR1 MNHNS, CDR2 SASEGT. The V and J ends lost 7 bases and 2 bases respectively, with 12 bases between them. The CDR3 is made up of 13 amino acids.

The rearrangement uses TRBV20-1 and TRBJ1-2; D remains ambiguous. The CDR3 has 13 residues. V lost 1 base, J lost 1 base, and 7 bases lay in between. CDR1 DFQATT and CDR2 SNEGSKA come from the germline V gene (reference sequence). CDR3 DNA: TGCAGTGCTAGAGCTCAGAGTAACTATGGCTACACCTTC. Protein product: CSARAQSNYGYTF.

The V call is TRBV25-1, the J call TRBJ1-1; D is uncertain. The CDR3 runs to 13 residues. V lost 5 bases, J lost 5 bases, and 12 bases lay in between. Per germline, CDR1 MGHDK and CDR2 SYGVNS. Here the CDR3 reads CASSWGGRTEAFF. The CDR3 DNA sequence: TGTGCCAGCAGTTGGGGAGGGAGGACTGAAGCTTTCTTT.

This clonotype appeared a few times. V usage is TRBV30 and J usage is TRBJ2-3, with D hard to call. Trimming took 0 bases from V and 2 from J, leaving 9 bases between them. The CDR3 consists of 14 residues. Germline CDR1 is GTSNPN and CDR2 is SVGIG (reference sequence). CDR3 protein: CAWSVGAYTDTQYF. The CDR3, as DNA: TGTGCCTGGAGTGTAGGAGCGTACACAGATACGCAGTATTTT.

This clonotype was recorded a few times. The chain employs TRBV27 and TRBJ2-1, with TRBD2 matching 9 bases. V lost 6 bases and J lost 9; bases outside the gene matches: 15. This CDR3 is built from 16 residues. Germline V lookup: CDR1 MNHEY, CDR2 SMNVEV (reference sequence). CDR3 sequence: CASSRSLAGKTGEQFF. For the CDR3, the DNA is TGTGCCAGCAGCCGTTCACTAGCGGGTAAAACTGGTGAGCAGTTCTTC.

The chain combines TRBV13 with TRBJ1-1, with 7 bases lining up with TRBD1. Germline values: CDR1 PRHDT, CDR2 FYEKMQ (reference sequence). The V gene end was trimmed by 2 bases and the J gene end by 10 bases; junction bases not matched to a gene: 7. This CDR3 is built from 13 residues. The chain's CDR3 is CASSLPGQESAFF. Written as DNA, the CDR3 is TGTGCCAGCAGCTTACCCGGACAGGAGTCAGCTTTCTTT.

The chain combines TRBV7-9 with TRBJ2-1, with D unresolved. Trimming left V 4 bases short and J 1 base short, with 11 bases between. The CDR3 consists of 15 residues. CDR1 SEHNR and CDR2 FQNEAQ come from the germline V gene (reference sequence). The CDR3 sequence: CASSSHSGSYNEQFF. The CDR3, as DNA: TGTGCCAGCAGCTCCCACAGTGGTTCCTACAATGAGCAGTTCTTC.

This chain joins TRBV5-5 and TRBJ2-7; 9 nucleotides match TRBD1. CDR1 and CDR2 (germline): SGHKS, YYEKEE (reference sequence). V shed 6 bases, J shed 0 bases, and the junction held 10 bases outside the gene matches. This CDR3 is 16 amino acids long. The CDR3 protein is CASTLAPGQGSYEQYF. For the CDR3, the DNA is TGTGCCAGCACGCTGGCACCGGGACAGGGCTCCTACGAGCAGTACTTC.

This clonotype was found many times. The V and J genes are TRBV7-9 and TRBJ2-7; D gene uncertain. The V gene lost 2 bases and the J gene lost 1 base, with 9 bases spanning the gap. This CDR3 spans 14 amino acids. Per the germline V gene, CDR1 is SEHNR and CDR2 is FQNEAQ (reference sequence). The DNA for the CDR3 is TGTGCCAGCAGCTTATCCGGTCTTTCCTACGAGCAGTACTTC. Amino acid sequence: CASSLSGLSYEQYF.

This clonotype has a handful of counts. The CDR3 is CATSDSSERTDTQYF. The CDR3 DNA follows: TGTGCCACCAGTGATTCCAGCGAGCGCACAGATACGCAGTATTTT. The chain joins TRBV24-1 to TRBJ2-3; D remains unclear. The length of the CDR3 is 15 residues. Trimming removed 2 bases at V and 1 base at J, with 9 bases between. Germline assignment: CDR1 KGHDR and CDR2 SFDVKD.